This T cell receptor (beta chain) was observed in a study of T cell responses to AZD1222 COVID-19 vaccine (dated by TCRdb to the early 2020s). Turning to the overall study: AZD1222 recipients with second doses at about 4 weeks or about 12 weeks were pooled, because spike-specific TCR depth and breadth did not differ between schedules. TCR sequencing was performed for some 250 trial participants, of whom about 210 were given two doses of AZD1222 and around 25 were given two doses of MenACWY control vaccine. Trial participants were enrolled by age into 18-55, 56-69 and 70-plus year subgroups, with roughly 150, 30 and 60 TCR-sequenced participants respectively.

The CDR3 regions of human TCRbeta chains were subjected to immunosequencing. Processing in the source paper ran as follows. TCRs in the repertoires were compared against a reference library of SARS-CoV-2-specific TCRs that had been generated with the MIRA antigen-specificity platform. Breadth was defined as the fraction of unique TCRs that were SARS-CoV-2-associated. Depth was defined as the fraction of total T cells that were SARS-CoV-2-associated. Using the MIRA data, every spike-specific TCR was mapped to the spike region that the TCR reacted to and assigned to either a CD4 or a CD8 class. Log10-transformed breadth and depth values were compared by one-way ANOVA with Sidak's multiple comparisons tests. The table comes from immuneACCESS by way of TCRdb, which keeps in-frame sequences with V and J called. Part of the clones is missing from these tables; in studies checked, under half for an unresolved V gene and the rest for unknown reasons. V and J calls plus clone size are reproduced from that table; the DNA served to infer D and trimming. A total of around 120,000 clones appear in this sample, more than 90% of them only once. The ten largest make up 1% to 1.5% of the sample.

What the authors observed across the whole study: After two AZD1222 doses, spike-specific TCR breadth and depth were significantly higher than at day 0 and than in MenACWY recipients. Because no day 14 peak-response samples were available, repertoires were characterized only after the peak T cell response. In the small 56-69-year group, the increase in depth fell short of significance, most likely because of low power. Nearly half of unique spike-specific TCRs reportedly recognized epitopes outside regions mutated in the B.1.351 and B.1.1.7 variants. CD4 TCRs associated with the vaccine covered the entire spike protein, and the dominant responses were in regions 160-218 and 743-854. Conclusions about previously exposed vaccinees are limited, since just five to seven AZD1222 recipients were seropositive for SARS-CoV-2 at baseline. Participants were mostly white British, with more females than males. The authors suggested clonal diversity may have been underestimated.

V is pared back by 3 bases and J by 2 bases, with 14 bases lying between the germline termini. The CDR3, from cysteine to phenylalanine, totals 15 residues. The DNA shown is the 45-base CDR3, in frame from base 1. Per the germline V gene, LGHNA is the CDR1 and YNFKEQ is the CDR2. The time point label for this specimen denotes: baseline before first vaccination. Samples from vaccinated people were obtained from the UK trials COV001 and COV002, which included a single-blind randomized controlled phase 2/3 trial of AZD1222 (ChAdOx1 nCoV-19) in healthy adults. For TCRbeta chain sequencing, PBMC samples from trial participants were taken at day 0 and at day 28 after the second dose. Details on this clone: The clone's antigen remains unknown. Base qualities are missing; no much larger clone stands one base away.

This sample comprised peripheral blood, obtained on day 0 of AZD1222 vaccination. The V and J segments used are TRBV4-2 and TRBJ2-7; the best D guess is TRBD2, with 6 bases matching. The clonotype originates from an adult in good health. The CDR3 region reads CASSQRETRPYEQYF. The nucleotide sequence reads TGTGCCAGCAGCCAGAGAGAGACTAGACCCTACGAGCAGTACTTC.